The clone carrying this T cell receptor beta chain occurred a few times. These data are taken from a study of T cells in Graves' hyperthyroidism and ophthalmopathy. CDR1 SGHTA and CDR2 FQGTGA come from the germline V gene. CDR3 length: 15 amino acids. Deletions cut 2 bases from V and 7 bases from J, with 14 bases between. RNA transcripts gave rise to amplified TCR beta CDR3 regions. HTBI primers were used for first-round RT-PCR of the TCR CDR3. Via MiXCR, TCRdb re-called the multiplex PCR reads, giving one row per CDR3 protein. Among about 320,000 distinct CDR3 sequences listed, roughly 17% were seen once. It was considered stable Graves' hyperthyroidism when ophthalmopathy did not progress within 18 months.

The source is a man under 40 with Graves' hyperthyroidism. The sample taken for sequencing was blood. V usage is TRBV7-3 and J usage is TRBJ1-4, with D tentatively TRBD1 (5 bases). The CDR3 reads CASSLARMGGEKLFF. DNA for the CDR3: TGTGCCAGCAGCTTAGCAAGAATGGGGGGTGAAAAACTGTTTTTT. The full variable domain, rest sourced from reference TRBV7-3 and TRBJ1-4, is GAGVSQTPSNKVTEKGKYVELRCDPISGHTALYWYRQSLGQGPEFLIYFQGTGAADDSGLPNDRFFAVRPEGSVSTLKIQRTERGDSAVYLCASSLARMGGEKLFFGSGTQLSVL.